Listed below are T cell receptor beta chains from one sample, sequenced in a study of blood T cell repertoires in COVID-19. The repertoire was sequenced with immunoSEQ multiplex PCR; TCRdb's copy has only in-frame clones and lacks some. The sample yields over 95,000 clones, approximately 84% seen once. Sequenced: peripheral blood. These receptors came from a middle-aged man with acute or convalescent COVID-19. Each CDR3 is given with its conserved first and last residue. Each record gives: clone size, V gene, D gene, J gene, CDR3 DNA, CDR3 protein. A D gene is named only where the DNA matches it firmly. A clone size is listed for some rows: how often the clone was seen (once, few, many), or a class if it is expanded.

few,TRBV7-8,.,TRBJ1-1,TGTGCCAGCAGCGTCAGGGTCATGAACACTGAAGCTTTCTTT,CASSVRVMNTEAFF
.,TRBV2,.,TRBJ2-7,TGTGCCAGCAGTGAGATGGGGCAGGGGTACGAGCAGTACTTC,CASSEMGQGYEQYF
once,TRBV7-2,TRBD2,TRBJ2-3,TGTGCCAGCAGCCCCCGGACTAGCGGGGGGGATACGCAGTATTTT,CASSPRTSGGDTQYF
.,TRBV9,TRBD1,TRBJ1-6,TGTGCCAGCAGCGTCGACAGGGGTAATTCACCCCTCCACTTT,CASSVDRGNSPLHF
.,TRBV10-2,.,TRBJ2-1,TGCGCCAGCAGTGGGACGACAACGGGGGATGAGCAGTTCTTC,CASSGTTTGDEQFF
.,TRBV18,TRBD1,TRBJ1-1,TGTGCCAGCTCCCAGGGACAGCTCCTAAGGCTGGCTGAAGCTTTCTTT,CASSQGQLLRLAEAFF
.,TRBV14,TRBD1,TRBJ1-1,TGTGCCAGCAGAAGAACTGGGACAGGGGGCGAAGCTTTCTTT,CASRRTGTGGEAFF
.,TRBV3-1/TRBV3-2,TRBD1,TRBJ1-4,TGTGCCAGCAGCCAAGGCAACAGGGGGCAGAATAATGAAAAACTGTTTTTT,CASSQGNRGQNNEKLFF
once,TRBV6-1,TRBD1,TRBJ1-4,TGTGCCAGCAGTGAACCGACAGGGGTAGGGGAAAAACTGTTTTTT,CASSEPTGVGEKLFF
.,TRBV5-1,.,TRBJ2-1,TGCGCCAGCAGCTATCAGGGTGGGGATGAGCAGTTCTTC,CASSYQGGDEQFF
.,TRBV5-6,TRBD2,TRBJ2-7,TGTGCCAGCAGCCTGGGATGGGGGGGTTACGAGCAGTACTTC,CASSLGWGGYEQYF
.,TRBV7-3,.,TRBJ2-1,TGTGCCAGCAGCTTATTTCCCAGGGGCAATGAGCAGTTCTTC,CASSLFPRGNEQFF
.,TRBV7-9,.,TRBJ2-7,TGTGCCAGCAGCCTGGAAACAGGCTCCTACGAGCAGTACTTC,CASSLETGSYEQYF
few,TRBV7-3,TRBD1,TRBJ1-1,TGTGCCAGCAGCTGGGACAGGGCGAACACTGAAGCTTTCTTT,CASSWDRANTEAFF
.,TRBV21-1,.,TRBJ2-7,TGTGCCAGCAGCAACCCCCACCCAGGGAACTACGAGCAGTACTTC,CASSNPHPGNYEQYF
.,TRBV9,TRBD1,TRBJ1-1,TGTGCCAGCAGCGTATCCGGGACAGGGTATGGCACTGAAGCTTTCTTT,CASSVSGTGYGTEAFF
.,TRBV19,TRBD2,TRBJ2-1,TGTGCCAGTAGTATGTCCCGACTAGCGGGGACCCCTAATGAGCAGTTCTTC,CASSMSRLAGTPNEQFF
.,TRBV2,TRBD1,TRBJ1-2,TGTGCCAAACCGGGACAGGGGGTCTTCTCCGGCTACACCTTC,CAKPGQGVFSGYTF
.,TRBV6-5,.,TRBJ1-2,TGTGCCAGCAGTTATGGACAGTACTATGGCTACACCTTC,CASSYGQYYGYTF
.,TRBV7-9,TRBD1,TRBJ2-3,TGTGCCAGCAGCTACCGACAGGGAGTCACAGATACGCAGTATTTT,CASSYRQGVTDTQYF
.,TRBV2,.,TRBJ1-1,TGTGCCAGCAGTGAAATCGACACTGAAGCTTTCTTT,CASSEIDTEAFF